A single sample is the source of the 10 T cell receptor beta chains below, sequenced in a study of blood T cells in healthy people across ages. A second PCR, run for roughly 7 to 12 cycles, used a sample-barcoded 5' primer plus a J-beta primer mix. TCRdb recomputed calls from the 5' RACE reads with MiXCR, one row per CDR3 protein. The sample shows roughly 800,000 distinct CDR3 sequences, around 25% of them seen only once. The same sample was also used in a study of T cells of mothers and their children.

Sequencing was done on a sample of blood. The origin of the receptors is a boy between 5 and 17 years old in good health.

In the case of this clonotype: The junction departs from germline at one end; a sequencing error may be responsible. The chain employs TRBV12-3 or TRBV12-4 and TRBJ2-7; D possibly corresponds to TRBD1 (5 bases). This CDR3 has 13 residues. CDR3 bases: TGTGCCAGCAGTTGGGGCAAACCCTACGAGCAGTGCTTC. It yields the protein CASSWGKPYEQCF.

This chain joins TRBV15 and TRBJ2-7, with D perhaps assigned TRBD1 or TRBD2 (5 bases each). The V gene's germline CDR1 is LNHNV and CDR2 YYDKDF (reference sequence). Trimming stripped 2 bases from V and 4 bases from J, with 18 bases between. The CDR3 contains 16 residues. The CDR3 bases are TGTGCCACCAGCAGAACCACCGGGACCTGGGGTTACGAGCAGTACTTC. Translated: CATSRTTGTWGYEQYF.

This clonotype came up a few times. V gene TRBV15 combines with J gene TRBJ2-1; TRBD1 matches at 9 bases. The J call may be faulty, since TRBJ2-5 better matches the DNA end. Germline-derived CDR1 and CDR2 are LNHNV and YYDKDF (reference sequence). CDR3 length: 15 residues. The CDR3: CATSSNRGRGETQYF. The CDR3 nucleotides are TGTGCCACCAGCAGTAACAGGGGGCGCGGGGAGACCCAGTACTTC.

The V gene is TRBV28, the J gene TRBJ2-5; 7 bases agree with TRBD2. TRBJ2-7 explains the end of the DNA better; the J call may be wrong. This CDR3 has 15 amino acids. The germline V gene encodes CDR1 MDHEN and CDR2 SYDVKM. The CDR3: CASSLGREAGYEQYF. The CDR3 nucleotides read TGTGCCAGCAGTTTAGGCCGGGAGGCAGGTTACGAGCAGTACTTC.

The rearrangement uses TRBV20-1 and TRBJ2-1; D not resolved. The assigned J gene may be wrong: the sequence end matches TRBJ2-5 better. Germline-derived CDR1 and CDR2 are DFQATT and SNEGSKA (reference sequence). The CDR3 sequence is 13 residues long. For the CDR3, the DNA is TGCAGTGCTAGAGATGAAGCGTGGCAGACCCAGTACTTC. Translation: CSARDEAWQTQYF.

This clonotype was detected a few times. The genes are TRBV28 and TRBJ2-7; the D is unclear. The germline gives CDR1 MDHEN, CDR2 SYDVKM. The CDR3 consists of 13 residues. V lost 4 bases to trimming and J lost 3 bases, with 10 bases between them. This CDR3 reads CASSSVGFYEQYF. The CDR3 coding sequence is TGTGCCAGCAGTTCCGTGGGCTTCTACGAGCAGTACTTC.

This chain joins TRBV12-3 or TRBV12-4 and TRBJ1-2, with 10 bases aligning to TRBD1. With 6 bases clipped from V and 4 bases from J, the junction kept 8 bases outside the gene matches. The CDR3 has 15 residues. CDR3 nucleotide sequence: TGTGCCAGCAGAAATCCTGGACAGGGGGGCTATGGCTACACCTTC. It encodes CASRNPGQGGYGYTF.

This clonotype was observed a handful of times. The genes are TRBV29-1 and TRBJ2-6, with D unresolved. Germline CDR1 SQVTM, CDR2 ANQGSEA. V shed 3 bases and J shed 0 bases, with 15 bases lying between them. The CDR3 consists of 17 residues. The CDR3 sequence is CSVELSSLSSGANVLTF. Written as DNA, the CDR3 is TGCAGCGTTGAGCTAAGCTCCCTGAGCTCTGGGGCCAACGTCCTGACTTTC. Full variable domain (outside the CDR3, taken from reference TRBV29-1 and TRBJ2-6): SAVISQKPSRDICQRGTSLTIQCQVDSQVTMMFWYRQQPGQSLTLIATANQGSEATYESGFVIDKFPISRPNLTFSTLTVSNMSPEDSSIYLCSVELSSLSSGANVLTFGAGSRLTVL.

The V and J genes are TRBV20-1 and TRBJ2-1; D may be TRBD2 (5 bases). Trimming removed 4 bases from V and 4 bases from J, with 8 bases in between. Germline V gives CDR1 DFQATT, CDR2 SNEGSKA (reference sequence). The CDR3 loop spans 12 amino acids. The CDR3: CSANRGYNEQFF. CDR3 coding DNA: TGCAGTGCTAACCGAGGGTACAATGAGCAGTTCTTC.

V usage is TRBV7-2 and J usage is TRBJ2-5; 9 nucleotides align to TRBD1. CDR1 is SGHTA and CDR2 is FQGNSA in the germline V gene. This CDR3 contains 13 residues. V shed 9 bases, J shed 6 bases, and the junction held 8 bases outside the gene matches. CDR3 sequence reads: CASSTGGIQTQYF. CDR3 coding DNA: TGTGCCAGTTCTACAGGGGGCATACAGACCCAGTACTTC.